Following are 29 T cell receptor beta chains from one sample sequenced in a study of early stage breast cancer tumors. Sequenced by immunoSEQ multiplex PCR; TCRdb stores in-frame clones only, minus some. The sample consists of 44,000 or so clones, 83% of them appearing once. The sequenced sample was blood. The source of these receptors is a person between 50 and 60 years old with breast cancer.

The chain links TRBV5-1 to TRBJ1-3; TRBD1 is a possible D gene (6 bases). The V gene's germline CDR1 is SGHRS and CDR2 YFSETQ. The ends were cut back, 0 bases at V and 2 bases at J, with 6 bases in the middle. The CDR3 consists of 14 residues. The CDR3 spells CASSLDRAGNTIYF. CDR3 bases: TGCGCCAGCAGCTTGGACAGGGCTGGAAACACCATATATTTT.

CDR3 loop: CASRLNRENYGYTF. The CDR3 bases are TGTGCCAGCAGGCTGAATCGGGAAAACTATGGCTACACCTTC. The J gene is TRBJ1-2, the V gene TRBV2; D not resolved. The germline CDR1 and CDR2 sequences are SNHLY and FYNNEI. The CDR3 is 14 residues long. Trimming removed 6 bases from V and 2 bases from J, with 13 bases in between.

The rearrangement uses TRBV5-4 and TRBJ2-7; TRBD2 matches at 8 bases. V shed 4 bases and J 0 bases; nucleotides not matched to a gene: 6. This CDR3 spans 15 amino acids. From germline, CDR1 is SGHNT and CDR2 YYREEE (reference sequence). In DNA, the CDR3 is TGTGCCAGCAGCGCCGGGAGCGGGAGCTCCTACGAGCAGTACTTC. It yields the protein CASSAGSGSSYEQYF.

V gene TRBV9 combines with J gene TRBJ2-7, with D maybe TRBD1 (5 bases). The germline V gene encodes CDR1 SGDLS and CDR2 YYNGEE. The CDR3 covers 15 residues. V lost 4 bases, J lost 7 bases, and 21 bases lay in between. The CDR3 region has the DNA TGTGCCAGCAGCCCAACCGACCCGAAGGGGCTAGAGCAGTACTTC. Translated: CASSPTDPKGLEQYF. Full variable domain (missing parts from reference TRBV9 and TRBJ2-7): DSGVTQTPKHLITATGQRVTLRCSPRSGDLSVYWYQQSLDQGLQFLIQYYNGEERAKGNILERFSAQQFPDLHSELNLSSLELGDSALYFCASSPTDPKGLEQYFGPGTRLTVT.

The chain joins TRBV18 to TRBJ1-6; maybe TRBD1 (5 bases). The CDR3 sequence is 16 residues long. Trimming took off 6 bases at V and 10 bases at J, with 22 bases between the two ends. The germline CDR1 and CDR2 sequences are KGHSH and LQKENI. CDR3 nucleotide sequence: TGTGCCAGCTCCGAAACGGTGACGGGGGGGTGGTCACCCCTCCACTTT. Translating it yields CASSETVTGGWSPLHF.

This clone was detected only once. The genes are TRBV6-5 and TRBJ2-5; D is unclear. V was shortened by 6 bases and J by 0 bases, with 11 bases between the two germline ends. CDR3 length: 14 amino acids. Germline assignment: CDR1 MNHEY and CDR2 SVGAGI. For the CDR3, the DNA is TGTGCCAGCAGCCAACTCCGGTACCAAGAGACCCAGTACTTC. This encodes CASSQLRYQETQYF.

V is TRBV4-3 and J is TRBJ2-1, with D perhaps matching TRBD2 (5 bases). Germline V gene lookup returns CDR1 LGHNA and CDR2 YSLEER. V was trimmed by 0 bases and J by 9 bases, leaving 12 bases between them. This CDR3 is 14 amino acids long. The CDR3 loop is CASSQDVVGSEQFF. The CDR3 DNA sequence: TGCGCCAGCAGCCAAGATGTAGTGGGGAGTGAGCAGTTCTTC.

The CDR3 sequence is CASSLVSGANEKLFF. CDR3 coding DNA: TGTGCCAGCAGCTTAGTCTCTGGGGCTAATGAAAAACTGTTTTTT. J is TRBJ1-4 and V is TRBV11-2; the D is unclear. The germline gives CDR1 SGHAT, CDR2 FQNNGV. The V and J ends lost 1 base and 3 bases respectively, with 9 bases between them. The CDR3 contains 15 residues.

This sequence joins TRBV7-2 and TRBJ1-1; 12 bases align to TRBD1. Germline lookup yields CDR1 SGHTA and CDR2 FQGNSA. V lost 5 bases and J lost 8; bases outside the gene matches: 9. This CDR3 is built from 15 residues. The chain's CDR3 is CASSREGQGALEAFF. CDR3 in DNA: TGTGCCAGCAGCCGAGAGGGACAGGGGGCTCTCGAAGCTTTCTTT.

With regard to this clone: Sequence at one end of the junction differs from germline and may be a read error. CDR3 nucleotides: TGTGCCAGCAGTTTATACGCCTTCGGCGGGCGCGTCGGTGTCCTCTTT. Translation gives CASSLYAFGGRVGVLF. The rearrangement joins TRBV28 to TRBJ1-1; D not certain. The germline gives CDR1 MDHEN, CDR2 SYDVKM. The length of the CDR3 is 16 residues.

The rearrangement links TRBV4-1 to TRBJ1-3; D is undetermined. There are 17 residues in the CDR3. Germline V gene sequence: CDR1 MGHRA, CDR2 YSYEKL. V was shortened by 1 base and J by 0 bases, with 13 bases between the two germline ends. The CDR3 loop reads CASSQGFLQDSGNTIYF. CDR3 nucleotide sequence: TGCGCCAGCAGCCAAGGTTTTCTCCAGGACTCTGGAAACACCATATATTTT.

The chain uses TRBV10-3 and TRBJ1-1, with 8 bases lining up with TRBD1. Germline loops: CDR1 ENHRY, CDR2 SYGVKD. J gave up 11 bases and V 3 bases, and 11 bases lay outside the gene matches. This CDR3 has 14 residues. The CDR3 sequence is CAISEGQGLGSAFF. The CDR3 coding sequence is TGTGCCATCAGTGAAGGACAGGGCTTGGGATCGGCTTTCTTT.

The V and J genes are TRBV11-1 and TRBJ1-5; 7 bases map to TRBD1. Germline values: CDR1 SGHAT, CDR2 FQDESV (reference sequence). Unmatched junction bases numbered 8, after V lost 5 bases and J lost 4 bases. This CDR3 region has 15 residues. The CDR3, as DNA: TGTGCCAGCAGCGAAACTCAGGGGGGGAATCAGCCCCAGCATTTT. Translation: CASSETQGGNQPQHF.

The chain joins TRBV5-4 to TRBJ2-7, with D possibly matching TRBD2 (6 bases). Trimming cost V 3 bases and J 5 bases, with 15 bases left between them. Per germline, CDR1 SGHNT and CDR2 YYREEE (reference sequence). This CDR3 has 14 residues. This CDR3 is CASSWGWRGNEQYF. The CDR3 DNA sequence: TGTGCCAGCAGCTGGGGTTGGCGGGGAAACGAGCAGTACTTC.

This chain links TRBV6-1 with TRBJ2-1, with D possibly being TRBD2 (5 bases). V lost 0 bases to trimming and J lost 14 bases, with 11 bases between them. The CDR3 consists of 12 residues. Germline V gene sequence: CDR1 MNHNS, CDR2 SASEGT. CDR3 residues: CASSEAEGSEFF. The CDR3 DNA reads TGTGCCAGCAGTGAAGCCGAGGGTTCGGAGTTCTTC.

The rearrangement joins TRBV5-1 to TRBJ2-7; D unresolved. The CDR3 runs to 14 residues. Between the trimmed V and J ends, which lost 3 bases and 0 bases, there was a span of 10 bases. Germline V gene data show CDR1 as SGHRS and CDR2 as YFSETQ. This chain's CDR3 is CASSSGLSSYEQYF. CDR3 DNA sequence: TGCGCCAGCAGCTCGGGCCTGAGCTCCTACGAGCAGTACTTC.

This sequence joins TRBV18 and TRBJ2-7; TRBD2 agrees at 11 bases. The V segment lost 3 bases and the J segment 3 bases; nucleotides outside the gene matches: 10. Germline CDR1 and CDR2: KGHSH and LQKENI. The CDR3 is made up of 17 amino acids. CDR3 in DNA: TGTGCCAGCTCACCCACAGCCGGGACTAGCGGTCTCTACGAGCAGTACTTC. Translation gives CASSPTAGTSGLYEQYF.

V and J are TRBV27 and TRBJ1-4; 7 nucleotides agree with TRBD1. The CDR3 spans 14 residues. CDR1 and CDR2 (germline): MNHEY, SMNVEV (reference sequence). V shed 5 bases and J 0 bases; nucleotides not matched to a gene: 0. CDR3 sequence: CASSGTATNEKLFF. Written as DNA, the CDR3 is TGTGCCAGCAGTGGGACAGCAACTAATGAAAAACTGTTTTTT. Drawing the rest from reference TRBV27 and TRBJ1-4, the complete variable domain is EAQVTQNPRYLITVTGKKLTVTCSQNMNHEYMSWYRQDPGLGLRQIYYSMNVEVTDKGDVPEGYKVSRKEKRNFPLILESPSPNQTSLYFCASSGTATNEKLFFGSGTQLSVL.

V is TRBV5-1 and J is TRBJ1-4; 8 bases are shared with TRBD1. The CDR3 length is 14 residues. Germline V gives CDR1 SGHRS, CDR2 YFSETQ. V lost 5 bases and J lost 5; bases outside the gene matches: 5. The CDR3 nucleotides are TGCGCCAGCAGATCGGGACAGGCAAATGAAAAACTGTTTTTT. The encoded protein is CASRSGQANEKLFF.

CDR3 region: CASSLEGGKNEKLFF. The CDR3 DNA reads TGCGCCAGCAGCTTGGAAGGGGGCAAGAATGAAAAACTGTTTTTT. This chain joins TRBV5-1 and TRBJ1-4, with 7 positions matching TRBD1. V lost 0 bases and J lost 5; bases outside the gene matches: 4. From germline, CDR1 is SGHRS and CDR2 YFSETQ. The CDR3 contains 15 residues.

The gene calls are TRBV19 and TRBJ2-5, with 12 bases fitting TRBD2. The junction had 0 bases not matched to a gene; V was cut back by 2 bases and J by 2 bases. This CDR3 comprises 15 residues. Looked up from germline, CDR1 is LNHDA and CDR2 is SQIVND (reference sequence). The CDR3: CASSITSGGQETQYF. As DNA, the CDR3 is TGTGCCAGTAGTATAACTAGCGGGGGGCAAGAGACCCAGTACTTC.

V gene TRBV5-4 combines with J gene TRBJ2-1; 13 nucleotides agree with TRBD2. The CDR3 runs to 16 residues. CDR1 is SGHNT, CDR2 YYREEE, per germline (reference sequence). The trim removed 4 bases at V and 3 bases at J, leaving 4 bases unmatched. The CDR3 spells CASSLGTSGNYNEQFF. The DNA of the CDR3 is TGTGCCAGCAGCCTCGGGACTAGCGGGAACTACAATGAGCAGTTCTTC.

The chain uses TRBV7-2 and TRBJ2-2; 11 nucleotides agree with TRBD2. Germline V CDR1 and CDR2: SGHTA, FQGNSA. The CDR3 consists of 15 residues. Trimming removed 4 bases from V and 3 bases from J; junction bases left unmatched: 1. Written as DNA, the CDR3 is TGTGCCAGCAGCTCGACTAGCGGGGACACCGGGGAGCTGTTTTTT. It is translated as CASSSTSGDTGELFF. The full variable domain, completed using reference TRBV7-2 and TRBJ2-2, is GAGVSQSPSNKVTEKGKDVELRCDPISGHTALYWYRQSLGQGLEFLIYFQGNSAPDKSGLPSDRFSAERTGGSVSTLTIQRTQQEDSAVYLCASSSTSGDTGELFFGEGSRLTVL.

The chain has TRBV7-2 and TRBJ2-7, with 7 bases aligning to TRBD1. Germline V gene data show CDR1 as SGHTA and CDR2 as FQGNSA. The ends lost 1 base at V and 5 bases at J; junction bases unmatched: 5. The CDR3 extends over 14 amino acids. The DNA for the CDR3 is TGTGCCAGCAGCTTAGGGTACAGGGGTAACGAGCAGTACTTC. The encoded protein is CASSLGYRGNEQYF.

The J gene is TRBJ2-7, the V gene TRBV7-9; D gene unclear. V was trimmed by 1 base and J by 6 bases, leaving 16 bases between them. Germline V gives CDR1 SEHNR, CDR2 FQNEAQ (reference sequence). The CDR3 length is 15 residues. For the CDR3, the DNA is TGTGCCAGCAGCTTAGGCATGGGCAGGATGGGCGAGCAGTACTTC. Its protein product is CASSLGMGRMGEQYF.

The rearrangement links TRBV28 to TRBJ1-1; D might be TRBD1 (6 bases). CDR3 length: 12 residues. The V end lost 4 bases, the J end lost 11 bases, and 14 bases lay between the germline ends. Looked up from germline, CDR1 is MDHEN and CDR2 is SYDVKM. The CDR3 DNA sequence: TGTGCCAGCAGTTACCGACAGGTTGGCGCTTTCTTT. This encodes CASSYRQVGAFF.

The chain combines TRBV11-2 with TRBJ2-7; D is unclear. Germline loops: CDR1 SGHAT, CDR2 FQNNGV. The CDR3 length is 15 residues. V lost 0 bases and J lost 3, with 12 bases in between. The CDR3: CASSLDHGVFYEQYF. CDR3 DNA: TGTGCCAGCAGCTTAGATCACGGAGTCTTCTACGAGCAGTACTTC.

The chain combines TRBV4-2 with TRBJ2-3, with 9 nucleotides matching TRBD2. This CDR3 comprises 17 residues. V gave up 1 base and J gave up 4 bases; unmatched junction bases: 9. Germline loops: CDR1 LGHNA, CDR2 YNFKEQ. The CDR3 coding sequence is TGTGCCAGCAGCCAAGGATCTGTTAGCGGGAGTGCAGATACGCAGTATTTT. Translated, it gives CASSQGSVSGSADTQYF.

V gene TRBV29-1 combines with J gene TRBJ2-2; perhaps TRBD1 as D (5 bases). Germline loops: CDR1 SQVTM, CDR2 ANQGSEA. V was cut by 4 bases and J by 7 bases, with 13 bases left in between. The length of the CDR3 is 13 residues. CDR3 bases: TGCAGCGTTGTGGTTCAGGGTAACGGGGAGCTGTTTTTT. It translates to CSVVVQGNGELFF.